This T cell receptor beta chain stems from a study of blood T cell repertoires in COVID-19. Background on the study: Sites across the United States, Italy and Spain contributed samples from acute and convalescent COVID-19. PBMCs, B-cell-depleted T cells, or T cells were the source of the cDNA or gDNA that made up the material.

In the authors' workflow: The authors estimated nucleated cell counts from reference gene primer amplification. The table came from immunoSEQ multiplex PCR; TCRdb's copy has only in-frame clones and leaves some out. V and J calls and clone size are copied from that table; D and trimming were computed from the DNA. The sample has 250,000 to 300,000 clones; 86% are singletons. This clone was observed a single time. The CDR3 runs 15 residues. V lost 0 bases, J lost 0 bases, and 8 bases lay in between. CDR1 WSHSY and CDR2 SAAADI come from the germline V gene. Sequencing used peripheral blood. The sequence was obtained from a woman younger than 45 with active or convalescent COVID-19. The V gene is TRBV10-2, the J gene TRBJ1-1; D is ambiguous. CDR3 DNA: TGCGCCAGCAGTGAGTCGGCAGGCATGAACACTGAAGCTTTCTTT. This codes for CASSESAGMNTEAFF.